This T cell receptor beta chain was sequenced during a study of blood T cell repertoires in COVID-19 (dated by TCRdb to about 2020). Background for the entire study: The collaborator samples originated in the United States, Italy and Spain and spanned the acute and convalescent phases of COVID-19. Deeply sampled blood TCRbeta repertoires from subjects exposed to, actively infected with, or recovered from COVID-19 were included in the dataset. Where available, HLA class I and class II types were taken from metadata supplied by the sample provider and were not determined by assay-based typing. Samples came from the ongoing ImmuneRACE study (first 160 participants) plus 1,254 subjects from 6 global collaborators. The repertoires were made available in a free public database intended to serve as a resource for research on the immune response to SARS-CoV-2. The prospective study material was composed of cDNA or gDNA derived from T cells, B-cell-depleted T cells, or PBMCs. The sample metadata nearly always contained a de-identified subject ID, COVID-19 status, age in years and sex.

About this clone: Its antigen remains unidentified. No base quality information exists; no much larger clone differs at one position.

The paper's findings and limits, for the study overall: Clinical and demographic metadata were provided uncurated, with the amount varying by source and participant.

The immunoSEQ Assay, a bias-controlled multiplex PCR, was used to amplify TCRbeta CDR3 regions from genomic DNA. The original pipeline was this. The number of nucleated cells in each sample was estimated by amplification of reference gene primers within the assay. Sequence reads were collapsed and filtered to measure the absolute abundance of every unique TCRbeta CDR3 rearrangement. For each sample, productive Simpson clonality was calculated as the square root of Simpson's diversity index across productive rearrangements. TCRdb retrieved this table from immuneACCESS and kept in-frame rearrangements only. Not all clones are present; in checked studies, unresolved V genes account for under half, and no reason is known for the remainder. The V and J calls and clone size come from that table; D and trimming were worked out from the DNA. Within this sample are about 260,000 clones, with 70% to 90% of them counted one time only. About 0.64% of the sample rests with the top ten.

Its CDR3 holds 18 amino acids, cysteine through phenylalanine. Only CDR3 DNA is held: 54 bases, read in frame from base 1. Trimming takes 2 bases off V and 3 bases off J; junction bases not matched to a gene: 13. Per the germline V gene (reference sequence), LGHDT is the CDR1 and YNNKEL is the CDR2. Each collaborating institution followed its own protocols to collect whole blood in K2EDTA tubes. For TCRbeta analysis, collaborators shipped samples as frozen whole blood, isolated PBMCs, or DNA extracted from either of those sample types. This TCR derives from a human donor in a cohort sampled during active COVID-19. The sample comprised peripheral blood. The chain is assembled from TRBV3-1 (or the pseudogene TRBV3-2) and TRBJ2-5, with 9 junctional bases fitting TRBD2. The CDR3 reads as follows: CASSQTLAGRAREETQYF. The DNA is TGTGCCAGCAGCCAAACACTAGCGGGCAGGGCCCGAGAAGAGACCCAGTACTTC.